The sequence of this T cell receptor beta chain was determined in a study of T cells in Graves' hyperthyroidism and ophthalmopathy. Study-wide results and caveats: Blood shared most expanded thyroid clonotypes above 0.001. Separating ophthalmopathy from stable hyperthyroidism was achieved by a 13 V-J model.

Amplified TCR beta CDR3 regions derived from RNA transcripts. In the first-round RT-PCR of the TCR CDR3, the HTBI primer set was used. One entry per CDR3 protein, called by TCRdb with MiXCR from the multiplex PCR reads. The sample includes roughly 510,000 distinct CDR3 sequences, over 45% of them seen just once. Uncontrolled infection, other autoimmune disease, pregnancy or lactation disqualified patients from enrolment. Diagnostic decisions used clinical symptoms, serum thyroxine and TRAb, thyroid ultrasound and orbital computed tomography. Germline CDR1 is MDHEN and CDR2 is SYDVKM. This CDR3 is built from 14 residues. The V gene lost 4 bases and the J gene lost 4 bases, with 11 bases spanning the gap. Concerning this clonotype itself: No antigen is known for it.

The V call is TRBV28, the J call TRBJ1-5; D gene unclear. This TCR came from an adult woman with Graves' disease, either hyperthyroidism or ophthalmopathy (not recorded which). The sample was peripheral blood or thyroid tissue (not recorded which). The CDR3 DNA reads TGTGCCAGCAGTTCCCATACCGGGAATCAGCCCCAGCATTTT. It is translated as CASSSHTGNQPQHF.